This T cell receptor beta chain was sequenced for a study of T cells in Graves' hyperthyroidism and ophthalmopathy. TCR beta CDR3 region amplification was performed from RNA transcripts. The TCR CDR3 was amplified in a first-round RT-PCR using the HTBI primer set. MiXCR was run by TCRdb on the multiplex PCR reads, yielding one entry per CDR3 protein. The sample lists hundreds of thousands of distinct CDR3 sequences, about 15% seen once, with roughly 10% in the top ten. Study-wide points: Most thyroid clonotypes that were expanded above 0.001 also turned up in blood.

Trimming cost V 1 base and J 5 bases, with 24 bases left between them. The CDR3 has 18 amino acids. Germline V lookup: CDR1 MGHRA, CDR2 YSYEKL. This clonotype was seen only a few times. Antigen: not known. The definition of stable Graves' hyperthyroidism was no ophthalmopathy progression within 18 months. Hyperthyroidism in the patients, aged 18 to 65, was newly diagnosed and under 2 months in duration. Fresh 10 ml peripheral blood yielded PBMCs. The chain has TRBV4-1 and TRBJ2-7; possibly TRBD1 for D (6 bases). The TCR was taken from a woman under 30 with Graves' hyperthyroidism. The sequencing input was blood. CDR3 sequence (DNA): TGCGCCAGCAGCCAAGTATCCCTTGGCTGGGGGCGGGTCAACGAGCAGTACTTC. Amino acids: CASSQVSLGWGRVNEQYF.